The next 10 T cell receptor beta chains were all read from a single sample in a study of spatial heterogeneity in lung cancer. TCRdb reprocessed the 5' RACE reads with MiXCR, giving one entry per CDR3 protein. Here the sample spans 40,000 to 50,000 distinct CDR3 sequences, under 12% being singletons. Time point in this sample: blood at routine non-recurrence follow-up after resection. Source: PBMCs, taken at follow-up. The source is a female donor with early-stage non-small cell lung cancer.

This clonotype occurred a few times. The V and J genes are TRBV3-1 and TRBJ2-7; weak D call: TRBD2 (5 bases). Germline loops: CDR1 LGHDT, CDR2 YNNKEL (reference sequence). This CDR3 region has 14 residues. V lost 5 bases to trimming and J lost 3 bases, with 14 bases between them. The CDR3 sequence: CASSSNGVDYEQYF. CDR3 DNA sequence: TGTGCCAGCAGCTCGAACGGGGTAGACTACGAGCAGTACTTC.

CDR3 amino acids: CASSQVVVRGAEDSQETQYF. DNA of the CDR3: TGTGCCAGCAGCCAAGTTGTAGTCAGGGGGGCGGAAGATTCTCAAGAGACCCAGTACTTC. The chain couples TRBV3-1 to TRBJ2-5; maybe TRBD1 (7 bases). Germline V gene lookup returns CDR1 LGHDT and CDR2 YNNKEL (reference sequence). Trimming took 1 base from V and 2 from J, leaving 26 bases between them. The CDR3 runs to 20 residues.

In its sample, this clonotype was seen a few times. The chain couples TRBV6-2 or TRBV6-3 to TRBJ2-1; 8 bases fit TRBD2. The V gene end was trimmed by 2 bases and the J gene end by 8 bases; junction bases not matched to a gene: 11. Germline-derived CDR1 and CDR2 are MNHEY and SVGEGT. The CDR3 consists of 16 residues. The CDR3 protein is CASSYAYPAGAYEQFF. The CDR3 nucleotides are TGTGCCAGCAGTTACGCCTATCCAGCGGGGGCTTATGAGCAGTTCTTC.

J is TRBJ2-1 and V is TRBV9, with 7 nucleotides matching TRBD1. CDR3 length: 15 amino acids. The germline V gene encodes CDR1 SGDLS and CDR2 YYNGEE. V dropped 0 bases and J dropped 2; count of bases not matched to a gene: 2. CDR3: CASSVVDRAYNEQFF. In DNA, the CDR3 is TGTGCCAGCAGCGTAGTCGACAGGGCCTACAATGAGCAGTTCTTC.

The chain carries TRBV2 and TRBJ2-2; a weak D match, TRBD1 (6 bases). Between the trimmed V and J ends, which lost 9 bases and 2 bases, there was a span of 13 bases. Germline values: CDR1 SNHLY, CDR2 FYNNEI. The CDR3 has 14 residues. The DNA for the CDR3 is TGTGCCAGTTGGACAGTTCGAAACACCGGGGAGCTGTTTTTT. Residues: CASWTVRNTGELFF.

There are many counts of this clonotype. The chain recombines TRBV4-3 with TRBJ1-1; perhaps TRBD1 as D (5 bases). The CDR3 sequence is 13 residues long. Germline V gene sequence: CDR1 LGHNA, CDR2 YSLEER. V shed 0 bases and J shed 7 bases, with 9 bases lying between them. CDR3: CASSQDMTDEAFF. CDR3 DNA sequence: TGCGCCAGCAGCCAAGATATGACAGATGAAGCTTTCTTT.

This clonotype has at least ten counts. CDR3 sequence: CSADIIAKNIQYF. In DNA form, the CDR3 reads TGCAGCGCCGACATAATAGCCAAAAACATTCAGTACTTC. The chain combines TRBV29-1 with TRBJ2-4; D is uncertain. The CDR3 is 13 residues long. Germline V gene lookup returns CDR1 SQVTM and CDR2 ANQGSEA. V was pared by 7 bases and J by 0 bases, with 10 bases between.

The chain combines TRBV20-1 with TRBJ2-4; D may match TRBD1 or TRBD2 (6 bases each). This CDR3 is built from 13 residues. CDR1 DFQATT and CDR2 SNEGSKA come from the germline V gene (reference sequence). CDR3: CGAGGLAKNIQYF. The CDR3 nucleotides are TGCGGCGCTGGGGGGCTAGCCAAAAACATTCAGTACTTC.

The chain carries TRBV29-1 and TRBJ1-1; 9 nucleotides match TRBD1. After removal of 5 bases from V and 10 bases from J, the junction contained 17 bases not matched to a gene. Germline CDR1 SQVTM, CDR2 ANQGSEA. The CDR3 has 15 amino acids. The chain's CDR3 is CSVPSWGTGPLRAFF. The CDR3 DNA follows: TGCAGCGTTCCGTCCTGGGGGACAGGGCCTCTGAGAGCTTTCTTT.

This clonotype was seen repeatedly, ten times or more. V usage is TRBV6-2 or TRBV6-3 and J usage is TRBJ1-5; D unresolved. V lost 6 bases and J lost 3, with 12 bases in between. The CDR3 has 14 amino acids. Germline V gene sequence: CDR1 MNHEY, CDR2 SVGEGT. The CDR3 sequence: CASSPVAFNQPQHF. The CDR3 DNA reads TGTGCCAGCAGCCCAGTTGCTTTCAATCAGCCCCAGCATTTT.